Presented here are 4 T cell receptor beta chains from one specimen sequenced in a study of T cells after yellow fever vaccination. From the 5' RACE reads, TCRdb called clonotypes with MiXCR, one entry per CDR3 protein. The table has 95,000 to 100,000 distinct CDR3 sequences, roughly 5.2% seen once. This material consisted of CD8+ T cells sorted from PBMCs, taken 10 days after the yellow fever booster vaccination. All receptors derive from a man aged 18 to 30 who received the YFV17D yellow fever vaccine.

On this clonotype itself: The CDR3 ends on some other residue instead of the conserved phenylalanine or tryptophan, so this is likely a read error. The DNA is left out, because the CDR3 cannot be placed on it with certainty; the CDR3 is given as TCRdb lists it. The chain employs TRBV6-2 or TRBV6-3 and TRBJ2-7; the DNA was not used to check the table's D call, TRBD1. The CDR3 is made up of 11 amino acids, end residues included. The germline gives CDR1 MNHEY, CDR2 SVGEGT. CDR3 loop: CASSHREKVFI.

In its sample, this clonotype was seen a few times. J is TRBJ2-1 and V is TRBV7-9; the match to TRBD1 covers 9 bases. The CDR3 is 15 residues long. Per the germline V gene, CDR1 is SEHNR and CDR2 is FQNEAQ (reference sequence). J gave up 4 bases and V 5 bases, and 6 bases lay outside the gene matches. The CDR3: CASSPGTGNYNEQFF. CDR3 bases: TGTGCCAGCAGCCCCGGGACAGGGAATTACAATGAGCAGTTCTTC.

The chain carries TRBV6-5 and TRBJ1-4; D is possibly TRBD1 (5 bases). Trimming pared 0 bases from V and 7 bases from J, leaving 15 bases between. Germline-derived CDR1 and CDR2 are MNHEY and SVGAGI. The CDR3 spans 16 residues. CDR3 DNA sequence: TGTGCCAGCAGTTACTCGGCAAGGGGCAAGTCTGAAAAACTGTTTTTT. This gives the protein CASSYSARGKSEKLFF.

This clonotype came up many times. The rearrangement links TRBV15 to TRBJ2-5; no reliable D call. CDR1 is LNHNV and CDR2 is YYDKDF in the germline V gene (reference sequence). This CDR3 is 17 amino acids long. Trimming pared 4 bases from V and 5 bases from J, leaving 23 bases between. In nucleotides, the CDR3 is TGTGCCACCAGCAAAGATGGGGAATTTATCGGGCTTGAGACCCAGTACTTC. Translation: CATSKDGEFIGLETQYF.